Below are 26 T cell receptor beta chains sequenced from a single sample in a study of prognosis after radiotherapy for stage I lung cancer. From genomic DNA, TCR beta CDR3 was amplified by two-round multiplex PCR. First-round PCR employed TRBV- and TRBJ-specific primers for each gene. In TCRdb, the multiplex PCR reads were re-called with MiXCR into one record per CDR3 protein. The sample includes approximately 17,000 distinct CDR3 sequences, roughly two fifths of them seen just once. Sequenced here: PBMCs, sampled before or after stereotactic body radiation therapy (not recorded which). These receptors were obtained from a donor of 50 years or more with non-small cell lung cancer.

Judged by abundance, this clonotype is medium-sized. The rearrangement joins TRBV27 to TRBJ2-7; D might be TRBD2 (5 bases). The germline V and J ends were trimmed by 4 bases and 5 bases, with 15 bases remaining between them. Germline CDR1 reads MNHEY; CDR2 reads SMNVEV (reference sequence). The CDR3 is 14 amino acids. The CDR3 reads CASSSSLGVDEQYF. In DNA form, the CDR3 reads TGTGCCAGCAGTTCCTCCCTGGGAGTCGACGAGCAGTACTTC.

The V and J genes are TRBV7-2 and TRBJ2-1; the match to TRBD2 covers 13 bases. CDR1 and CDR2 (germline): SGHTA, FQGNSA. CDR3 length equals 16 residues. The V and J ends lost 2 bases and 6 bases, in that order; junction bases with no gene match: 4. The CDR3 is CASSLLGLAGVNEQFF. CDR3 DNA: TGTGCCAGCAGCTTACTAGGACTAGCGGGAGTCAATGAGCAGTTCTTC.

This clonotype has just a few counts. This may be a read error, as it is one base from a much larger clone. V usage is TRBV7-9 and J usage is TRBJ2-7, with no clear D. The J call is in doubt because the DNA end fits TRBJ2-1 better. From germline, CDR1 is SEHNR and CDR2 FQNEAQ (reference sequence). The CDR3 length is 12 residues. CDR3 nucleotides: TGTGCCAGCAGCTCAGGAGTTTACGAGCAGTTCTTC. Its translation: CASSSGVYEQFF.

This chain uses TRBV19 with TRBJ2-7, with 8 bases identical to TRBD1. The CDR3 extends over 14 amino acids. The germline V gene encodes CDR1 LNHDA and CDR2 SQIVND (reference sequence). With V trimmed by 5 bases and J by 3 bases, 6 bases remained unmatched. The CDR3 here is CASSLTGDLYEQYF. The CDR3 region has the DNA TGTGCCAGTAGTTTGACAGGGGACCTCTACGAGCAGTACTTC.

This clonotype came up once. At one of its ends the junction is not consistent with the germline gene, which may arise from a read error. The CDR3 region has the DNA TGTAGTGCTAGATACGGACTAGCCCCAGATACGCAGTATTTT. It yields the protein CSARYGLAPDTQYF. This chain joins TRBV20-1 and TRBJ2-3; 8 bases agree with TRBD2. CDR1 and CDR2 (germline): DFQATT, SNEGSKA (reference sequence). There are 14 residues in the CDR3.

This clonotype was counted only a few times. This could be a read error, since a much larger clone is one nucleotide away. V and J are TRBV6-2 or TRBV6-3 and TRBJ2-3; D is undetermined. The germline V gene has CDR1 MNHEY and CDR2 SVGEGT. V was trimmed by 6 bases and J by 5 bases, leaving 15 bases between them. The CDR3 spans 14 residues. The CDR3 spells CASRYLGSIDTQYF. CDR3 DNA sequence: TGTGCCAGCAGATATTTGGGTTCGATAGATACGCAGTATTTT.

This clonotype has more than one count but fewer than ten. The chain carries TRBV28 and TRBJ2-6, with TRBD2 matching 7 bases. Trimming cost V 3 bases and J 12 bases; bases outside gene matches: 2. This CDR3 has 12 amino acids. The germline V gene encodes CDR1 MDHEN and CDR2 SYDVKM. CDR3 protein: CASSFWGGVLTF. Written as DNA, the CDR3 is TGTGCCAGCAGTTTTTGGGGGGGCGTCCTGACTTTC.

This clonotype has a count of ten or more. The rearrangement links TRBV7-9 to TRBJ2-1; D not certain. Germline V gives CDR1 SEHNR, CDR2 FQNEAQ (reference sequence). The CDR3 extends over 12 amino acids. Trimming left V 8 bases short and J 6 bases short, with 11 bases between. Here the CDR3 reads CASGVSINEQFF. The CDR3 DNA reads TGTGCCAGCGGCGTCTCCATCAATGAGCAGTTCTTC.

The chain recombines TRBV6-2 or TRBV6-3 with TRBJ2-5; tentative D call: TRBD1 (6 bases). Trimming removed 0 bases from V and 3 bases from J, with 11 bases in between. The CDR3 spans 15 residues. CDR1 is MNHEY, CDR2 SVGEGT, per germline. This chain's CDR3 is CASSYSQGNEETQYF. The CDR3 bases are TGTGCCAGCAGTTACTCACAGGGCAATGAAGAGACCCAGTACTTC.

This sequence joins TRBV6-1 and TRBJ2-3; D is ambiguous. The CDR3 is made up of 11 amino acids. Deletions cut 8 bases from V and 5 bases from J, with 8 bases between. The V gene's germline CDR1 is MNHNS and CDR2 SASEGT. The CDR3 loop reads CASFYVDTQYF. CDR3 bases: TGTGCCAGCTTTTACGTAGATACGCAGTATTTT.

The chain joins TRBV6-2 or TRBV6-3 to TRBJ2-3; 7 bases map to TRBD2. The CDR3 consists of 14 residues. Germline loops: CDR1 MNHEY, CDR2 SVGEGT. V trimming: 6 bases; J trimming: 7 bases; junction bases outside the gene matches: 10. The CDR3 region has the DNA TGTGCCAGCAGCCGCCTAGCGGAGCCTAATACGCAGTATTTT. Protein: CASSRLAEPNTQYF.

On this clonotype itself: This may be a read error: a much more frequent sequence differs by one nucleotide. The chain carries TRBV20-1 and TRBJ1-1, with 8 nucleotides matching TRBD1. CDR3 length: 13 residues. J was trimmed by 4 bases and V by 2 bases; bases with no gene match: 3. In germline, CDR1 is DFQATT, CDR2 SNEGSKA (reference sequence). CDR3 DNA sequence: TGCAGTGCTAGACCCGGGACAGGCACTGAAGCTTTCTTT. Its translation is CSARPGTGTEAFF.

This clonotype was counted once. The rearrangement links TRBV5-1 to TRBJ2-7; 7 bases line up with TRBD1. J was trimmed by 0 bases and V by 2 bases; bases with no gene match: 2. The CDR3 has 14 residues. Germline V lookup: CDR1 SGHRS, CDR2 YFSETQ. The CDR3 DNA sequence: TGCGCCAGCAGCTTCGGGACAGCCTCCTACGAGCAGTACTTC. Protein: CASSFGTASYEQYF.

The chain has TRBV19 and TRBJ1-4; no reliable D call. The V gene's germline CDR1 is LNHDA and CDR2 SQIVND (reference sequence). Trimming removed 4 bases from V and 8 bases from J, with 5 bases in between. CDR3 length equals 11 residues. This CDR3 is CASSREEKLFF. The CDR3 DNA follows: TGTGCCAGTAGTAGGGAGGAAAAACTGTTTTTT.

This sequence joins TRBV7-9 and TRBJ2-1; 7 bases are shared with TRBD2. V trimming: 5 bases; J trimming: 2 bases; junction bases outside the gene matches: 12. CDR1 is SEHNR and CDR2 is FQNEAQ in the germline V gene (reference sequence). CDR3 size: 17 residues. The CDR3 DNA follows: TGTGCCAGCAGCCCCTGGGGCAGCGGGAAAACCTACAATGAGCAGTTCTTC. This sequence encodes CASSPWGSGKTYNEQFF.

In its sample, this clonotype ranks as medium-sized. The chain combines TRBV7-9 with TRBJ2-7; D not certain. Per germline, CDR1 SEHNR and CDR2 FQNEAQ (reference sequence). The V end was cut by 0 bases, the J end by 5 bases, with 8 bases between. The length of the CDR3 is 13 residues. CDR3 in DNA: TGTGCCAGCAGCTTAGCCACCTCACACGAGCAGTACTTC. Translated: CASSLATSHEQYF.

The table lists this clonotype with many counts. The V and J genes are TRBV28 and TRBJ2-1; 7 positions agree with TRBD1. The CDR3 sequence is 13 residues long. Germline V gives CDR1 MDHEN, CDR2 SYDVKM. V was pared by 6 bases and J by 9 bases, with 8 bases of the junction left unmatched. The CDR3 DNA follows: TGTGCCAGCAGCCTGACAGGGTTGCCTGAGCAGTTCTTC. Its protein product is CASSLTGLPEQFF.

In its sample, this clonotype was seen many times. The genes are TRBV10-3 and TRBJ2-3; 9 nucleotides match TRBD1. V lost 5 bases, J lost 4 bases, and 7 bases stayed unmatched. The CDR3 is 15 amino acids. The germline gives CDR1 ENHRY, CDR2 SYGVKD. CDR3 coding DNA: TGTGCCATCAGTAACGGGACAGGGATCTCAGATACGCAGTATTTT. This sequence encodes CAISNGTGISDTQYF.

Concerning this clonotype itself: It differs at one base from a far larger clone, so likely a read error. CDR3 loop: CASSLELGASPGGYTF. The CDR3 DNA is TGTGCCAGCAGCTTAGAGCTGGGGGCCTCTCCGGGAGGCTACACCTTC. V is TRBV11-2 and J is TRBJ1-2, with a weak D call TRBD1 (6 bases). The CDR3 covers 16 residues. Trimming took 0 bases from V and 8 from J, leaving 19 bases between them. Germline values: CDR1 SGHAT, CDR2 FQNNGV.

By share, this clonotype ranks as medium-sized (0.01 to 0.1%). J is TRBJ2-1 and V is TRBV6-1, with D possibly being TRBD1 or TRBD2 (5 bases each). V lost 6 bases, J lost 8 bases, and 17 bases lay in between. The CDR3 runs 14 residues. Germline loops: CDR1 MNHNS, CDR2 SASEGT. The CDR3 sequence: CASRTVEGQDEQFF. Written as DNA, the CDR3 is TGTGCCAGCAGGACCGTTGAGGGGCAGGATGAGCAGTTCTTC.

This clonotype was picked up many times. In DNA form, the CDR3 reads TGTGCCTGGAGTGTTTTGACAGAGACCCAGTACTTC. This gives the protein CAWSVLTETQYF. This chain connects TRBV30 to TRBJ2-5; D is unclear. Germline V gene sequence: CDR1 GTSNPN, CDR2 SVGIG (reference sequence). The CDR3 is made up of 12 amino acids. With 0 bases removed from V and 4 bases from J, the gap between germline ends came to 6 bases. The variable domain in full, completed from reference TRBV30 and TRBJ2-5, reads SQTIHQWPATLVQPVGSPLSLECTVEGTSNPNLYWYRQAAGRGLQLLFYSVGIGQISSEVPQNLSASRPQDRQFILSSKKLLLSDSGFYLCAWSVLTETQYFGPGTRLLVL.

This clonotype has at least ten counts. J is TRBJ2-3 and V is TRBV29-1; perhaps TRBD2 as D (6 bases). V was clipped by 4 bases and J by 2 bases, with 13 bases between them. Germline assignment: CDR1 SQVTM and CDR2 ANQGSEA. The CDR3 spans 14 residues. The CDR3 DNA sequence: TGCAGCGTTGCGCTGGCGGGATCCACAGATACGCAGTATTTT. Translation gives CSVALAGSTDTQYF.

By share, this clonotype counts as medium-sized. The chain joins TRBV19 to TRBJ2-2, with 7 bases that match TRBD1. Germline V gene sequence: CDR1 LNHDA, CDR2 SQIVND (reference sequence). The CDR3 contains 14 residues. The V segment lost 6 bases and the J segment 1 base; nucleotides outside the gene matches: 2. CDR3 bases: TGTGCCAGTAGCCGGACAGGGAACACCGGGGAGCTGTTTTTT. Its translation: CASSRTGNTGELFF. Looking up the rest from reference TRBV19 and TRBJ2-2 gives the full variable domain: DGGITQSPKYLFRKEGQNVTLSCEQNLNHDAMYWYRQDPGQGLRLIYYSQIVNDFQKGDIAEGYSVSREKKESFPLTVTSAQKNPTAFYLCASSRTGNTGELFFGEGSRLTVL.

This clonotype was seen at least ten times. The chain employs TRBV10-3 and TRBJ2-7; 7 bases line up with TRBD2. The V and J ends lost 2 bases and 3 bases, in that order; junction bases with no gene match: 1. Germline CDR1 is ENHRY and CDR2 is SYGVKD. The CDR3 totals 13 residues. The chain's CDR3 is CAISEGGGYEQYF. CDR3 nucleotides: TGTGCCATCAGTGAGGGGGGGGGCTACGAGCAGTACTTC.

V gene TRBV28 combines with J gene TRBJ2-3, with D maybe TRBD1 (6 bases). Germline CDR1 and CDR2: MDHEN and SYDVKM. The ends were cut back, 7 bases at V and 6 bases at J, with 14 bases in the middle. There are 13 residues in the CDR3. The CDR3: CASNQGRGDTQYF. The CDR3 DNA sequence: TGTGCCAGCAACCAGGGGAGAGGGGATACGCAGTATTTT.

This clonotype has a handful of counts. A read error may be the cause here, since a much bigger clone is one base away. This sequence joins TRBV20-1 and TRBJ1-5, with D maybe TRBD1 (5 bases). This CDR3 region has 12 residues. Germline assignment: CDR1 DFQATT and CDR2 SNEGSKA (reference sequence). V was trimmed by 2 bases and J by 6 bases, leaving 8 bases between them. The CDR3 here is CSARSGVQPQHF. CDR3 bases: TGCAGTGCTAGATCGGGGGTTCAGCCCCAGCATTTT.